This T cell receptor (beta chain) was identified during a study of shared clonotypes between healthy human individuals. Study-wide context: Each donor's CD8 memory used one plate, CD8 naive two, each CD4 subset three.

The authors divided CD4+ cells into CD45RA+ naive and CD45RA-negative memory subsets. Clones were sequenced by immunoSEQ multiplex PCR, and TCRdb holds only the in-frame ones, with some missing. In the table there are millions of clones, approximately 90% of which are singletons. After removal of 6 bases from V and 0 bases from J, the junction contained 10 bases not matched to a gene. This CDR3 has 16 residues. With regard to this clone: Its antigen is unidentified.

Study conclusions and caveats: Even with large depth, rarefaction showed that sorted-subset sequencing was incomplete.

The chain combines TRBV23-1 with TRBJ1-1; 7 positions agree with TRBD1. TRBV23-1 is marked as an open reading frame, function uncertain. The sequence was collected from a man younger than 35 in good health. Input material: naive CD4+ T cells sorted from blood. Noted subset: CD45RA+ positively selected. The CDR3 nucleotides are TGCGCCAGCAGACCAAAGGGGACAGTACTGAACACTGAAGCTTTCTTT. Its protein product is CASRPKGTVLNTEAFF.